The 20 T cell receptor beta chains presented below share a single source sample, sequenced in a study of shared clonotypes between healthy human individuals (dated by TCRdb to about 2020). The library was prepared using the immunoSEQ multiplex PCR assay. TCRdb limited this immuneACCESS table to in-frame rearrangements with V and J called. A share of clones is missing; checked studies link under half to unresolved V genes, and the rest is unexplained. For this sample the table gives millions of clones, of which approximately 92% were detected only once. 0.11% to 0.15% of the sample belongs to the ten largest clones. The sequencing sample was made of naive CD4+ T cells sorted from blood. In the paper's terms, the cell subset or site label means: CD45RA+ positively selected. Receptor source: a man aged 18 to 35 in good health.

This chain links TRBV6-1 with TRBJ1-2, with D perhaps TRBD1 (6 bases). The germline V gene encodes CDR1 MNHNS and CDR2 SASEGT. This CDR3 spans 14 amino acids. The V gene lost 3 bases and the J gene lost 5 bases, with 13 bases spanning the gap. The CDR3 is CASSEYRVPYGYTF. In nucleotides, the CDR3 is TGTGCCAGCAGTGAGTACAGGGTTCCTTATGGCTACACCTTC.

J is TRBJ1-2 and V is TRBV29-1; TRBD1 might be the D (6 bases). Trimming removed 5 bases at V and 1 base at J, with 17 bases between. Germline values: CDR1 SQVTM, CDR2 ANQGSEA. The length of the CDR3 is 15 residues. CDR3 sequence (DNA): TGCAGCGTTACCCAACAGGGAAAGGGTAACTATGGCTACACCTTC. As protein: CSVTQQGKGNYGYTF.

The V call is TRBV6-1, the J call TRBJ2-2; perhaps TRBD2 as D (5 bases). CDR3 size: 13 residues. The germline CDR1 and CDR2 sequences are MNHNS and SASEGT. The V end was cut by 8 bases, the J end by 1 base, with 8 bases between. CDR3 sequence: CASGERNTGELFF. As DNA, the CDR3 is TGTGCCAGCGGGGAGAGGAACACCGGGGAGCTGTTTTTT.

This chain joins TRBV5-6 and TRBJ2-7; D might be TRBD1 (6 bases). Trimming took off 3 bases at V and 1 base at J, with 11 bases between the two ends. CDR3 length: 14 residues. The germline V gene encodes CDR1 SGHDT and CDR2 YYEEEE. CDR3 nucleotide sequence: TGTGCCAGCAGCTCGGACAGCCTTTCCTACGAGCAGTACTTC. It specifies CASSSDSLSYEQYF.

The chain carries TRBV15 and TRBJ2-5; 8 bases are shared with TRBD1. This CDR3 contains 16 residues. J gave up 4 bases and V 1 base, and 8 bases lay outside the gene matches. The V gene's germline CDR1 is LNHNV and CDR2 YYDKDF (reference sequence). DNA of the CDR3: TGTGCCACCAGCAGAGCAGGGGGCGCAGGGTTAGAGACCCAGTACTTC. Translating gives CATSRAGGAGLETQYF.

CDR3 sequence (DNA): TGTGCCAGCAGCTTCGACGGCATCCAAGAGACCCAGTACTTC. Residues: CASSFDGIQETQYF. The chain employs TRBV7-9 and TRBJ2-5, with no clear D. The germline V gene has CDR1 SEHNR and CDR2 FQNEAQ (reference sequence). Trimming shortened V by 3 bases and J by 1 base, and 9 bases separated the two germline ends. This CDR3 contains 14 residues.

V usage is TRBV2 and J usage is TRBJ1-5, with TRBD1 matching over 8 bases. V lost 11 bases and J lost 2; bases outside the gene matches: 8. The CDR3 contains 14 residues. Germline lookup yields CDR1 SNHLY and CDR2 FYNNEI. For the CDR3, the DNA is TGTGCCTGTGGGACAGGCTGGGGCAATCAGCCCCAGCATTTT. Translation gives CACGTGWGNQPQHF.

The J gene is TRBJ2-2, the V gene TRBV6-5, with TRBD1 matching 9 bases. The CDR3 is made up of 13 amino acids. V trimming: 6 bases; J trimming: 7 bases; junction bases outside the gene matches: 3. Germline V gene sequence: CDR1 MNHEY, CDR2 SVGAGI. The DNA of the CDR3 is TGTGCCAGCAGCAAGACAGGGGGCGGGGAGCTGTTTTTT. This translates into CASSKTGGGELFF.

Note on this clone: The sample holds other DNA sequences that translate to the same CDR3. V gene TRBV7-9 combines with J gene TRBJ1-2, with a tentative D call TRBD1 (5 bases). The germline V and J ends were trimmed by 4 bases and 7 bases, with 19 bases remaining between them. From germline, CDR1 is SEHNR and CDR2 FQNEAQ (reference sequence). This CDR3 region has 15 residues. This CDR3 reads CASSSGLLGASGYTF. The CDR3 nucleotides read TGTGCCAGCAGCTCGGGACTCCTAGGGGCCAGTGGCTACACCTTC.

The chain is built from TRBV7-2 and TRBJ1-5; D possibly corresponds to TRBD1 (5 bases). The CDR3 is made up of 16 amino acids. V lost 5 bases to trimming and J lost 4 bases, with 18 bases between them. Germline V gene sequence: CDR1 SGHTA, CDR2 FQGNSA. CDR3 protein: CASSRDRSPFNQPQHF. The CDR3 nucleotides read TGTGCCAGCAGCCGGGACCGTTCCCCTTTTAATCAGCCCCAGCATTTT.

The chain couples TRBV7-2 to TRBJ1-5; no firm D call. The CDR3 sequence is 15 residues long. CDR1 is SGHTA, CDR2 FQGNSA, per germline. V was shortened by 5 bases and J by 8 bases, with 19 bases between the two germline ends. In nucleotides, the CDR3 is TGTGCCAGCAGCCAGCAGGCCGGAGGGTCGGAGCCCCAGCATTTT. Residues: CASSQQAGGSEPQHF.

The chain employs TRBV6-6 and TRBJ1-2, with 9 bases identical to TRBD1. Germline values: CDR1 MNHNY, CDR2 SVGAGI (reference sequence). The CDR3 spans 16 residues. The J segment lost 5 bases and the V segment lost 5 bases, leaving 12 bases of the junction unmatched. CDR3 in DNA: TGTGCCAGCAGTCCCCCTCCGGGACAGGGACCTTATGGCTACACCTTC. It codes for CASSPPPGQGPYGYTF.

The chain recombines TRBV9 with TRBJ1-2, with D possibly being TRBD1 (5 bases). The germline CDR1 and CDR2 sequences are SGDLS and YYNGEE. Trimming left V 3 bases short and J 4 bases short, with 16 bases between. The CDR3 length is 15 residues. The CDR3 is CASSASKTGGYGYTF. The CDR3 DNA follows: TGTGCCAGCAGCGCGTCTAAAACGGGGGGCTATGGCTACACCTTC.

The gene calls are TRBV19 and TRBJ2-6; D is uncertain. The CDR3 totals 15 residues. V was clipped by 8 bases and J by 4 bases, with 15 bases between them. The germline CDR1 and CDR2 sequences are LNHDA and SQIVND (reference sequence). CDR3 sequence (DNA): TGTGCCAGTGTGGCCTGGCCATCGGGGGCCAACGTCCTGACTTTC. Encoded protein: CASVAWPSGANVLTF.

The chain has TRBV5-1 and TRBJ2-2; TRBD2 matches at 7 bases. Germline V gene sequence: CDR1 SGHRS, CDR2 YFSETQ. V was pared by 5 bases and J by 0 bases, with 4 bases of the junction left unmatched. CDR3 size: 15 residues. The CDR3 protein is CASRPGLTNTGELFF. The DNA of the CDR3 is TGCGCCAGCAGACCGGGACTAACGAACACCGGGGAGCTGTTTTTT.

V gene TRBV19 combines with J gene TRBJ1-2, with D hard to call. V was clipped by 5 bases and J by 6 bases, with 13 bases between them. Germline V CDR1 and CDR2: LNHDA, SQIVND (reference sequence). This CDR3 has 13 amino acids. The CDR3 nucleotides are TGTGCCAGTAGTGGTAACGTCCTAGATGGCTACACCTTC. Its translation: CASSGNVLDGYTF.

About this clone itself: Other DNA sequences in this sample translate to the same CDR3. The chain couples TRBV27 to TRBJ1-3, with 10 bases aligning to TRBD1. CDR3 length: 15 residues. Per germline, CDR1 MNHEY and CDR2 SMNVEV (reference sequence). J was trimmed by 4 bases and V by 5 bases; bases with no gene match: 5. The CDR3 DNA reads TGTGCCAGCAGTCGGACAGGGGGATCCGGAAACACCATATATTTT. Translated: CASSRTGGSGNTIYF.

This chain uses TRBV27 with TRBJ2-3, with 7 positions matching TRBD1. V was pared by 5 bases and J by 4 bases, with 3 bases of the junction left unmatched. There are 13 residues in the CDR3. Germline V gives CDR1 MNHEY, CDR2 SMNVEV (reference sequence). Here the CDR3 reads CASSPDRADTQYF. In DNA, the CDR3 is TGTGCCAGCAGTCCAGACAGGGCAGATACGCAGTATTTT.

The gene calls are TRBV7-9 and TRBJ1-4, with a possible D match to TRBD1 (6 bases). Germline lookup yields CDR1 SEHNR and CDR2 FQNEAQ (reference sequence). The CDR3 loop spans 17 amino acids. V lost 8 bases and J lost 7, with 26 bases in between. This CDR3 is CASGGAGTSWGGEKLFF. In DNA, the CDR3 is TGTGCCAGCGGGGGCGCCGGAACGTCGTGGGGCGGTGAAAAACTGTTTTTT. The full variable domain, with the rest looked up from reference TRBV7-9 and TRBJ1-4, is DTGVSQNPRHKITKRGQNVTFRCDPISEHNRLYWYRQTLGQGPEFLTYFQNEAQLEKSRLLSDRFSAERPKGSFSTLEIQRTEQGDSAMYLCASGGAGTSWGGEKLFFGSGTQLSVL.

V usage is TRBV6-5 and J usage is TRBJ2-3, with 10 bases aligning to TRBD2. Germline CDR1 MNHEY, CDR2 SVGAGI. CDR3 length: 14 residues. Trimming cost V 6 bases and J 5 bases; bases outside gene matches: 5. CDR3 bases: TGTGCCAGCAGAAGCGGGGGGGGCGTAGATACGCAGTATTTT. It is translated as CASRSGGGVDTQYF.